This TCR beta chain was profiled in a study of cytomegalovirus exposure and HLA in healthy donors. General study points: Sequencing probably produced one cluster of sequence variants that were highly shared. Associated with cytomegalovirus, according to the listing, were approximately 160 TCR beta chains.

A word on this clone: Its antigen is not identified.

The V gene end was trimmed by 5 bases and the J gene end by 1 base; junction bases not matched to a gene: 4. The CDR3 consists of 14 residues. CDR1 and CDR2 from the germline V gene are MNHEY and SMNVEV (reference sequence). The PCR was carried out with 60 Vbeta primers and 13 Jbeta primers. Profiled with immunoSEQ multiplex PCR; TCRdb holds only in-frame clones, not every one. This table has 150,000 to 200,000 clones, 77% appearing once. The receptor comes from a woman in her thirties in good health and CMV-seronegative. The chain is built from TRBV27 and TRBJ2-5, with 7 positions matching TRBD1. The sample was PBMCs. The CDR3 loop reads CASSPWDSQETQYF. In DNA form, the CDR3 reads TGTGCCAGCAGTCCCTGGGACAGCCAAGAGACCCAGTACTTC.